This is a list of T cell receptor beta chains from one sample in a study of blood T cells in healthy people across ages. One entry per CDR3 protein, called by TCRdb with MiXCR from the 5' RACE reads. The sample carries roughly 2 million distinct CDR3 sequences, just under 50% recorded once. Sequencing used blood. Source of these receptors: a middle-aged woman in good health. CDR3s leave out the opening cysteine and the closing phenylalanine or tryptophan. A D gene is named only where the DNA matches it firmly.

J: TRBJ2-3
V: TRBV20-1
D: -
CDR3: SALTSTDTQY

J: TRBJ1-2
V: TRBV12-3/TRBV12-4
D: TRBD1
CDR3: ASSRTNPQSTGNYGYT

J: TRBJ1-2
V: TRBV27
D: -
CDR3: ASRRREGIGYT

J: TRBJ2-1
V: TRBV2
D: TRBD2
CDR3: ATLGPSGDYNEQF

J: TRBJ2-7
V: TRBV4-3
D: -
CDR3: ASSQDPGVGDEQY

J: TRBJ2-3
V: TRBV7-9
D: -
CDR3: AGSYGAYTDTQY

J: TRBJ2-7
V: TRBV7-2
D: -
CDR3: ASSAAGAGGEQY

J: -
V: TRBV29-1
D: TRBD2
CDR3: SVLWGSGGEQY

J: TRBJ2-4
V: TRBV5-6
D: -
CDR3: ASSLATGYNEQY

J: TRBJ2-5
V: TRBV10-3
D: -
CDR3: AIRPGGEETQY